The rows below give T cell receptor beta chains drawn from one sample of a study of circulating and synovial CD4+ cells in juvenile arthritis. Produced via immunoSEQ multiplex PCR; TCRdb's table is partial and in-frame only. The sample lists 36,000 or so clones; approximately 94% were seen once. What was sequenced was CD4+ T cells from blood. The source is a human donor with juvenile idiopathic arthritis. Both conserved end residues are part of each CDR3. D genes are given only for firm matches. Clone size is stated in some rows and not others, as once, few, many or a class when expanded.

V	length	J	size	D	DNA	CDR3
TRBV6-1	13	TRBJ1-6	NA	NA	TGTGCCAGCAGTGAGCAGAATAATTCCCCCCTCCACTTT	CASSEQNNSPLHF
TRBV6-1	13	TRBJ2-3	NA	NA	TGTGCCAGCAGTGAAGTAGACACAGATACGCAGTATTTT	CASSEVDTDTQYF
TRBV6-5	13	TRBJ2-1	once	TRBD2	TGTGCCAGCAGTCACCGGGGGGGTGATGAGCAGTTCTTC	CASSHRGGDEQFF
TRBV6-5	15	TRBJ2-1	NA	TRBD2	TGTGCCAGCAGTTACGGGGCTACCATGGGGGGGGAGCAGTTCTTC	CASSYGATMGGEQFF
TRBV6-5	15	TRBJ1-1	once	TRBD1	TGTGCCAGCAGTCTCCTTACTACAGGGGGCACTGAAGCTTTCTTT	CASSLLTTGGTEAFF
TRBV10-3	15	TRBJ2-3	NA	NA	TGTGCCATCAGTGATTCCCCGGGAAGCACAGATACGCAGTATTTT	CAISDSPGSTDTQYF
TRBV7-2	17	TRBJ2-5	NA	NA	TGTGCCAGCAGCCCAGGGAGAGGGCAGGGGAGAAGAGAGACCCAGTACTTC	CASSPGRGQGRRETQYF
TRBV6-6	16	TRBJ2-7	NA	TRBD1	TGTGCCAGCAGTTACCGGACAGGGGAGAGCTCCTACGAGCAGTACTTC	CASSYRTGESSYEQYF
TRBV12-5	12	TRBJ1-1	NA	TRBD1	TGTGCTAGTGGTTTGGGGGACAGAAAAGCTTTCTTT	CASGLGDRKAFF
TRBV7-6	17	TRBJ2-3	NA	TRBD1	TGTGCCAGCAGCTTAGGACAGGGGCCTCAACATCAAGATACGCAGTATTTT	CASSLGQGPQHQDTQYF
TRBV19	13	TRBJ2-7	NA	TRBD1	TGTGCCAGTATACAGGGGGCGCGGGACGAGCAGTACTTC	CASIQGARDEQYF
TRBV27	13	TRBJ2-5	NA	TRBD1	TGTGCCAGCAGCGTACAGGGGGTTGAGACCCAGTACTTC	CASSVQGVETQYF
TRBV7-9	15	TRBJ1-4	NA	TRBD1	TGTGCCAGCAGCTGGGGACAGGCCCTTAATGAAAAACTGTTTTTT	CASSWGQALNEKLFF
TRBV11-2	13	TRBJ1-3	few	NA	TGTGCCAGCAGCTCACCTGGGGGGGGCGATGGGTATTTT	CASSSPGGGDGYF
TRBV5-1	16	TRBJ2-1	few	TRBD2	TGCGCCAGCAGCGAAGGAGCGGGGGGCCTCTACAATGAGCAGTTCTTC	CASSEGAGGLYNEQFF
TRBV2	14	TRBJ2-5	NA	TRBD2	TGTGCCAGCAGCTGGCGGGGGGCACAAGAGACCCAGTACTTC	CASSWRGAQETQYF
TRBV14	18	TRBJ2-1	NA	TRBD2	TGTGCCAGCAGCCAAGCCAAAAAAGCGGGGGGGCCGTACAATGAGCAGTTCTTC	CASSQAKKAGGPYNEQFF
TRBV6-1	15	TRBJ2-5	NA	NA	TGTGCCAGCAGTTGGGGAACAGGGTATGGAGAGACCCAGTACTTC	CASSWGTGYGETQYF
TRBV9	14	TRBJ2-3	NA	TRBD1	TGTGCCAGCAGTCTTGACAGGGTCGCAGATACGCAGTATTTT	CASSLDRVADTQYF
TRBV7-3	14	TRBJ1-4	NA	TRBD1	TGTGCCAGCAGCGGGGACAGGGGCGATGAAAAACTGTTTTTT	CASSGDRGDEKLFF
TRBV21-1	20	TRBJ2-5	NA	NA	TGTGCCAGCAGCAAAGGGACAGGGGACTCCAAAACGGGGAACCAAGAGACCCAGTACTTC	CASSKGTGDSKTGNQETQYF
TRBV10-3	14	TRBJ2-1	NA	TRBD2	TGTGCCACAATAGCGGGGGGTAGCTACAATGAGCAGTTCTTC	CATIAGGSYNEQFF